The source of this T cell receptor (beta chain) is a study of patients and donors after allogeneic stem cell transplantation (dated by TCRdb to the early 2020s). Sequences MNHEY (CDR1) and SMNVEV (CDR2) are obtained from the germline V gene (reference sequence). CDR3 length: 13 amino acids, cysteine to phenylalanine. The kept DNA is CDR3 alone, 39 bases in frame from the first base. After removal of 3 bases from V and 7 bases from J, the junction retains 2 bases not matched to a gene. This clonotype was detected ten times or more. The target of this receptor is not known. No clone much larger than this one lies a single base away; base qualities are absent. Library generation was performed with RT-PCR. Reads for this sample came from a NextSeq 550. Clones were called with MiXCR by TCRdb after fastp trimmed the public reads at Q25, and only in-frame beta chains were retained. Each CDR3 protein appears once, grouped with its most common genes and DNA. The sample yields tens of thousands of distinct CDR3 sequences; roughly 15% were counted once. Jointly, the top ten make up approximately 32% of the sample.

The sequence was collected from a human donor who was either an allogeneic HSCT recipient or a stem cell or donor lymphocyte infusion donor (not recorded which). It is not recorded whose cells these are; they may come from a transplant donor. The specimen was blood, either unsorted or a sorted T cell fraction (not recorded which). Rearrangement joined TRBV27 to TRBJ1-2, with 10 middle bases fitting TRBD1. The nucleotides read TGTGCCAGCAGTTTGAGGGACAGGGGTGGCTACACCTTC. It encodes CASSLRDRGGYTF.